The present TCR beta chain was sequenced within a study of blood T cell repertoires in COVID-19. Sequenced by immunoSEQ multiplex PCR; TCRdb stores in-frame clones only, minus some. The top ten hold 0.95% to 1.2% of the sample, which has 400,000 to 450,000 clones, around 91% seen once. Allocation to cohorts depended on clinical history reported by the participants. Either two negative PCRs, clearance, or symptom resolution qualified Cohort 3 donors as recovered. Germline values: CDR1 SGHVS, CDR2 FNYEAQ. This CDR3 region has 14 residues. The V end lost 5 bases, the J end lost 0 bases, and 11 bases lay between the germline ends.

This receptor was obtained from a man aged 25 to 45 who had recovered from COVID-19. Sequencing used PBMCs or T cells enriched from blood (not recorded which). V and J are TRBV7-6 and TRBJ2-7, with a tentative D call TRBD2 (6 bases). DNA of the CDR3: TGTGCCAGCAGCGCCCTAGCGAACTCCTACGAGCAGTACTTC. This sequence encodes CASSALANSYEQYF.